This entry describes one T cell receptor beta chain. Its target is not known. This entry is derived from a study of T cell responses to AZD1222 COVID-19 vaccine. V was trimmed by 5 bases and J by 4 bases, leaving 11 bases between them. CDR3 length: 13 amino acids. Assay: immunoSEQ multiplex PCR; the TCRdb copy retains only in-frame clones and omits some. The top ten clones hold 3.5% to 5.5% of a sample with fewer than 200,000 clones, 90% of them seen once. Study-wide points: The study sampled repertoires only after the peak T cell response.

Sequenced material: peripheral blood, taken 28 days after the second dose of the MenACWY control vaccine. The TCR sequence derives from an adult who received the MenACWY meningococcal vaccine as a control. The gene calls are TRBV12-3 or TRBV12-4 and TRBJ1-2; D uncertain. As DNA, the CDR3 is TGTGCCAGCAGTGCGGGAGCTGTCTATGGCTACACCTTC. Translated: CASSAGAVYGYTF.